This T cell receptor (beta chain) was identified during a study of blood T cells in healthy people across ages (dated by TCRdb to the mid-2010s). Regarding the research as a whole: In model experiments, roughly one uniquely barcoded TCR beta cDNA molecule per two T cells was captured by template switching. Using deep sequencing normalized with unique cDNA molecular identifiers, the study measured how TCR beta repertoire diversity changes with age. Four age groups were formed from the donors: young (average 16 years), middle-aged (just under 40), aged (62) and long-lived (more than 75). To avoid experimental bias, donors of different ages were distributed randomly across sequencing lanes. Using the same blood draw, the study looked at two additional independent replicas of 1 million unique cDNA reads for two donors, one aged 18 to 30 and the other aged 80 or older.

This clonotype was picked up a small number of times. No antigen is known for it. Nothing much larger sits one base from this clone, and base qualities are not available. Systemically healthy Caucasian individuals from Russia, some 36 in total and aged roughly 6 to 100 years, were included as donors. Each donor gave around 9.5 milliliters of peripheral blood, collected into EDTA-treated Vacutainer tubes. Ficoll-Paque density-gradient centrifugation was used to isolate PBMCs, with at least 7 million obtained per sample. Trizol reagent was used to extract total RNA from PBMCs, with at least 6 micrograms per sample. For every donor, flow cytometry on a PBMC aliquot measured the percentage of naive CD45RAhigh/CD27high T cells. CDR3 length: 14 amino acids, cysteine to phenylalanine. This entry keeps only the CDR3 DNA: 42 bases, framed from base 1. V loses 9 bases of germline sequence and J loses 2 bases, and the interval between the two ends is 17 bases. According to the germline V gene, CDR1 reads MNHEY and CDR2 reads SVGAGI.

Libraries were built with 5' RACE. Sequencer: Illumina HiSeq 2500. A second PCR of roughly 6 to 12 cycles was performed with a sample-barcoded 5' primer and a J-beta primer mix. A unique molecular identifier was introduced onto each TCR beta cDNA molecule by a template-switch 5' adaptor carrying 12 random nucleotides. Each sample yielded at least 3 million CDR3-containing paired-end reads. First-strand cDNA was synthesized from all RNA with the Mint cDNA synthesis kit, primed by a TRBC-specific oligonucleotide. Following uracil-DNA glycosylase treatment, a first 18-cycle PCR with universal primers M1SS and BC2_uni_R was performed on all cDNA. The study's processing was this. For normalization, 1 million high-quality reads, each with a distinct molecular identifier, were randomly selected from each sample. Reads sharing molecular identifiers were discarded rather than binned into consensus sequences. CDR3 identification, clonotype clustering and error correction used MiTCR with a Q25 quality threshold and the strictest error-elimination algorithm. Lower-bound total TCR beta diversity was estimated with a nonparametric unseen species model using Euler transformation. The public reads were reanalyzed by TCRdb: fastp trimming at Q25, MiXCR alignment, in-frame beta chains only. Each CDR3 protein gets just one entry, which takes the most common genes and DNA from the rows behind it. The V and J calls and clone size are TCRdb's, not the authors'. The sample table shows over 950,000 distinct CDR3 sequences, and about 51% are seen once. Around a fifth of the sample is in the top ten clones.

What the authors observed across the whole study: Because donor CMV infection status was unknown, age-related changes in expanded clonotypes were potentially confounded. As age increased, observed TCR beta diversity per million T cells dropped in a roughly linear way, and a significant reduction was already evident by age roughly 40. Estimates of total diversity from one million sequenced T cells were regarded as lower bounds and underestimates. Observed TCR beta diversity correlated strongly with the percentage of naive T cells measured by flow cytometry. Since profiling was done on bulk unsorted PBMCs, naive and antigen-experienced compartments could not be conclusively compared. Compared with the aged group, more naive CD4+ T cells, fewer expanded clones and increased TCR diversity were shown by the long-lived group, suggesting age selection.

The sequenced material came from blood. This chain joins TRBV6-5 to TRBJ2-7; 6 matching bases give a weak D call of TRBD2. The sequence was collected from a woman aged 55-69 years in good health. The CDR3 is CASNPAGGAYEQYF. The sequence in DNA is TGTGCCAGTAACCCAGCGGGTGGTGCCTACGAGCAGTACTTC.